The rows below give T cell receptor beta chains drawn from one sample of a study of Ad26.COV2.S vaccination and SARS-CoV-2 variants. This table comes from immunoSEQ multiplex PCR, and its TCRdb copy is limited to in-frame clones, with some not included. The data show 350,000 to 500,000 clones, with about 90% seen just once and approximately 4.5% held by the top ten. Here the sequenced sample was peripheral blood, taken in a trial of Ad26.COV2.S vaccine versus placebo. These receptors were collected from a person between 18 and 65 years old who received the Ad26.COV2.S COVID-19 vaccine or a placebo. The CDR3 runs from the conserved cysteine through the conserved F or W. The D gene is left open where the match is weak. Size values are once, few and many counts, or a class for expanded clones, and some rows have none.

d_gene: TRBD2; v_gene: TRBV7-3; j_gene: TRBJ2-7; abundance: -; CDR3nt: TGTGCCAGCAGCTTAATACCGGGGGGGTACTACGAGCAGTACTTC; CDR3aa: CASSLIPGGYYEQYF
d_gene: -; v_gene: TRBV28; j_gene: TRBJ2-7; abundance: -; CDR3nt: TGTGCCAGCAGGGGGGGGACAACTCAGAGGGAGCAGTACTTC; CDR3aa: CASRGGTTQREQYF
d_gene: TRBD2; v_gene: TRBV7-9; j_gene: TRBJ2-7; abundance: -; CDR3nt: TGTGCCAGCAGCTCATCACCGGGGAGGGAAACCTACGAGCAGTACTTC; CDR3aa: CASSSSPGRETYEQYF
d_gene: TRBD2; v_gene: TRBV5-4; j_gene: TRBJ2-7; abundance: -; CDR3nt: TGTGCCAGCAGCGTCGGGACTAGCGTCACCTACGAGCAGTACTTC; CDR3aa: CASSVGTSVTYEQYF
d_gene: TRBD2; v_gene: TRBV4-1; j_gene: TRBJ2-7; abundance: -; CDR3nt: TGCGCCAGCAGCCAAGAACTGAGCGGGACCAGCTCCTACGAGCAGTACTTC; CDR3aa: CASSQELSGTSSYEQYF
d_gene: -; v_gene: TRBV20-1; j_gene: TRBJ1-5; abundance: -; CDR3nt: TGCAGTGCTAGTCCCTCGGGGTCTCATAGCAATCAGCCCCAGCATTTT; CDR3aa: CSASPSGSHSNQPQHF
d_gene: TRBD2; v_gene: TRBV3-1/TRBV3-2; j_gene: TRBJ2-1; abundance: once; CDR3nt: TGTGCCAGCAGCCAAGAGATTGGGACTAGCGGGGAGCAGTTCTTC; CDR3aa: CASSQEIGTSGEQFF
d_gene: -; v_gene: TRBV19; j_gene: TRBJ2-3; abundance: -; CDR3nt: TGTGCCAGTAGTATAGGGGGCGCAGATACGCAGTATTTT; CDR3aa: CASSIGGADTQYF
d_gene: -; v_gene: TRBV6-6; j_gene: TRBJ2-7; abundance: -; CDR3nt: TGTGCCAGCAGCCGACTTAGTAGCGGACCGCTCTACGAGCAGTACTTC; CDR3aa: CASSRLSSGPLYEQYF
d_gene: TRBD2; v_gene: TRBV2; j_gene: TRBJ2-7; abundance: -; CDR3nt: TGTGCCAGCACTAGCGGGAGGTGGGAGCAGTACTTC; CDR3aa: CASTSGRWEQYF
d_gene: TRBD1; v_gene: TRBV6-5; j_gene: TRBJ2-7; abundance: -; CDR3nt: TGTGCCAGCAATCTAGACAGGGCCCGTCCCTACGAGCAGTACTTC; CDR3aa: CASNLDRARPYEQYF
d_gene: -; v_gene: TRBV7-2; j_gene: TRBJ2-5; abundance: -; CDR3nt: TGTGCCAGCAGCTTAGACGGGAGAGGGGTCAGAGAGACCCAGTACTTC; CDR3aa: CASSLDGRGVRETQYF
d_gene: -; v_gene: TRBV19; j_gene: TRBJ2-1; abundance: -; CDR3nt: TGTGCCAGTAGTATAAGTCAAGGAAAAGGGACCTACAATGAGCAGTTCTTC; CDR3aa: CASSISQGKGTYNEQFF
d_gene: -; v_gene: TRBV9; j_gene: TRBJ1-5; abundance: -; CDR3nt: TGTGCCAGCAGCGTAGACCATAGCAATCAGCCCCAGCATTTT; CDR3aa: CASSVDHSNQPQHF
d_gene: -; v_gene: TRBV19; j_gene: TRBJ2-2; abundance: -; CDR3nt: TGTGCCAGTAGTATCCTCTCCGGGGAGCTGTTTTTT; CDR3aa: CASSILSGELFF
d_gene: TRBD1; v_gene: TRBV6-5; j_gene: TRBJ1-1; abundance: once; CDR3nt: TGTGCCAGCAGTCCCGACAAGGACAGGGCCGCTTTCTTT; CDR3aa: CASSPDKDRAAFF
d_gene: -; v_gene: TRBV6-2/TRBV6-3; j_gene: TRBJ2-7; abundance: few; CDR3nt: TGTGCCAGCAGTTACGGTCTAAGATCCTTCTCCTACGAGCAGTACTTC; CDR3aa: CASSYGLRSFSYEQYF
d_gene: TRBD2; v_gene: TRBV7-9; j_gene: TRBJ2-2; abundance: -; CDR3nt: TGTGCCAGCAGCTTACCGGGACTAGCGGCGACCGGGGAGCTGTTTTTT; CDR3aa: CASSLPGLAATGELFF
d_gene: TRBD1; v_gene: TRBV29-1; j_gene: TRBJ2-7; abundance: -; CDR3nt: TGCAGCGTGATTGTCCGGGACAGCTACGAGCAGTACTTC; CDR3aa: CSVIVRDSYEQYF
d_gene: TRBD1; v_gene: TRBV19; j_gene: TRBJ1-2; abundance: few; CDR3nt: TGTGCCAGTAGTATAAGAGTGGACAGGGCGGAGGGCTACACCTTC; CDR3aa: CASSIRVDRAEGYTF
d_gene: -; v_gene: TRBV5-4; j_gene: TRBJ2-1; abundance: -; CDR3nt: TGTGCCAGCAGCTTGCGGGAGAAGGAGCAGTTCTTC; CDR3aa: CASSLREKEQFF
d_gene: -; v_gene: TRBV24-1; j_gene: TRBJ2-7; abundance: -; CDR3nt: TGTGCCACCAGTGATGGGGCCGAGCAGTACTTC; CDR3aa: CATSDGAEQYF
d_gene: TRBD2; v_gene: TRBV2; j_gene: TRBJ2-5; abundance: -; CDR3nt: TGTGCCAGCAAATTCCGAACACTAGCGAAAGAGACCCAGTACTTC; CDR3aa: CASKFRTLAKETQYF
d_gene: TRBD1; v_gene: TRBV7-2; j_gene: TRBJ2-1; abundance: once; CDR3nt: TGTGCCAGCAGCTTCCGGGACAGAAGTTACAATGAGCAGTTCTTC; CDR3aa: CASSFRDRSYNEQFF
d_gene: -; v_gene: TRBV27; j_gene: TRBJ2-5; abundance: once; CDR3nt: TGTGCCAGCAACTTCCCCAGACGGACCCAAGAGACCCAGTACTTC; CDR3aa: CASNFPRRTQETQYF
d_gene: -; v_gene: TRBV27; j_gene: TRBJ2-3; abundance: -; CDR3nt: TGTGCCAGCAGTTTCTCCCTCTATACCAGGGATACGCAGTATTTT; CDR3aa: CASSFSLYTRDTQYF
d_gene: -; v_gene: TRBV7-3; j_gene: TRBJ2-2; abundance: -; CDR3nt: TGTGCCAGCAGCTTAATACACCTGAACACCGGGGAGCTGTTTTTT; CDR3aa: CASSLIHLNTGELFF
d_gene: -; v_gene: TRBV28; j_gene: TRBJ2-1; abundance: -; CDR3nt: TGTGCCAGCACTCCTCTGATAGGGTACACCCACAATGAGCAGTTCTTC; CDR3aa: CASTPLIGYTHNEQFF
d_gene: TRBD1; v_gene: TRBV7-8; j_gene: TRBJ1-5; abundance: -; CDR3nt: TGTGCCAGCAGCTCAATAAGGACAGGGAGTCTCCATCAGCCCCAGCATTTT; CDR3aa: CASSSIRTGSLHQPQHF
d_gene: TRBD1; v_gene: TRBV11-2; j_gene: TRBJ2-2; abundance: -; CDR3nt: TGTGCCAGCAGCCCCGGGACAGGGGGCGGGGACGCGAACACCGGGGAGCTGTTTTTT; CDR3aa: CASSPGTGGGDANTGELFF
d_gene: TRBD1; v_gene: TRBV19; j_gene: TRBJ2-2; abundance: -; CDR3nt: TGTGCCAGTAGTAGACAGGGGGCCTGGGAGCTGTTTTTT; CDR3aa: CASSRQGAWELFF
d_gene: TRBD1; v_gene: TRBV28; j_gene: TRBJ2-5; abundance: -; CDR3nt: TGTGCCAGCACTCTGCTGGGACAGGGGACCCAAGAGACCCAGTACTTC; CDR3aa: CASTLLGQGTQETQYF
d_gene: TRBD1; v_gene: TRBV19; j_gene: TRBJ1-6; abundance: -; CDR3nt: TGTGCCAGTAGTACCGACAGGGGTAATTCACCCCTCCACTTT; CDR3aa: CASSTDRGNSPLHF
d_gene: -; v_gene: TRBV10-3; j_gene: TRBJ1-4; abundance: -; CDR3nt: TGTGCCATCACCGGAGCTAATGAAAAACTGTTTTTT; CDR3aa: CAITGANEKLFF
d_gene: -; v_gene: TRBV6-2/TRBV6-3; j_gene: TRBJ2-6; abundance: -; CDR3nt: TGTGCCAGCAGTTGGGGTAGTAAGGCCAACGTCCTGACTTTC; CDR3aa: CASSWGSKANVLTF
d_gene: TRBD2; v_gene: TRBV24-1; j_gene: TRBJ2-3; abundance: -; CDR3nt: TGTGCCACCAGTGATCCCCTAGCGGGAGCGGAAGATACGCAGTATTTT; CDR3aa: CATSDPLAGAEDTQYF
d_gene: TRBD2; v_gene: TRBV27; j_gene: TRBJ2-7; abundance: -; CDR3nt: TGTGCCAGCAGTTTACCGGGAGGGTACGAGCAGTACTTC; CDR3aa: CASSLPGGYEQYF
d_gene: -; v_gene: TRBV7-9; j_gene: TRBJ1-4; abundance: -; CDR3nt: TGTGCCAGCAGCCTTGCCACAGGGCTCGGAGAAAAACTGTTTTTT; CDR3aa: CASSLATGLGEKLFF
d_gene: -; v_gene: TRBV2; j_gene: TRBJ2-3; abundance: -; CDR3nt: TGTGCCAGCACCCCCGTCACTAGCACAGATACGCAGTATTTT; CDR3aa: CASTPVTSTDTQYF
d_gene: -; v_gene: TRBV28; j_gene: TRBJ2-5; abundance: -; CDR3nt: TGTGCCAGCAGTTTGGGTGGGGACCAAGAGACCCAGTACTTC; CDR3aa: CASSLGGDQETQYF
d_gene: TRBD2; v_gene: TRBV28; j_gene: TRBJ2-1; abundance: once; CDR3nt: TGTGCCAGCAGTGTTCTAGCGGGAGACAATGAGCAGTTCTTC; CDR3aa: CASSVLAGDNEQFF
d_gene: -; v_gene: TRBV5-4; j_gene: TRBJ1-2; abundance: -; CDR3nt: TGTGCCAGCAGCTCCTCAAACTATGGCTACACCTTC; CDR3aa: CASSSSNYGYTF
d_gene: TRBD2; v_gene: TRBV20-1; j_gene: TRBJ2-3; abundance: -; CDR3nt: TGCAGTGCTAGTCCCTCTAGCGGGATCACAGATACGCAGTATTTT; CDR3aa: CSASPSSGITDTQYF
d_gene: TRBD2; v_gene: TRBV4-1; j_gene: TRBJ2-1; abundance: -; CDR3nt: TGCGCCAGCAGCCCATATTCCGGGGGGGTCTCCTACAATGAGCAGTTCTTC; CDR3aa: CASSPYSGGVSYNEQFF
d_gene: -; v_gene: TRBV18; j_gene: TRBJ1-4; abundance: -; CDR3nt: TGTGCCAGCTCACCGATGCAGGGAAATGAAAAACTGTTTTTT; CDR3aa: CASSPMQGNEKLFF
d_gene: -; v_gene: TRBV11-2; j_gene: TRBJ1-2; abundance: -; CDR3nt: TGTGCCAGCAGCTTAGACGGGTACAGGGTAGAGATCGATGGCTACACCTTC; CDR3aa: CASSLDGYRVEIDGYTF